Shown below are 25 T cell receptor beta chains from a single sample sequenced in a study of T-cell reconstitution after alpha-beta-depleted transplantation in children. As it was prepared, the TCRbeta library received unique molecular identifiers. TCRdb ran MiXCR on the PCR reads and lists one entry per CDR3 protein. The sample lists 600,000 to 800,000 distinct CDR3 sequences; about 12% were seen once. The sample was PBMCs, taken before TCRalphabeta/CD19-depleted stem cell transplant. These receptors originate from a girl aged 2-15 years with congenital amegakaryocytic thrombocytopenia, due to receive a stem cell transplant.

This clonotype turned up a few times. CDR3 loop: CASSTSRTEAFF. The CDR3 DNA is TGTGCCAGCAGTACCTCGAGGACTGAAGCTTTCTTT. This chain links TRBV27 with TRBJ1-1; D gene uncertain. CDR1 and CDR2 from the germline V gene are MNHEY and SMNVEV (reference sequence). V was shortened by 5 bases and J by 5 bases, with 9 bases between the two germline ends. The length of the CDR3 is 12 residues.

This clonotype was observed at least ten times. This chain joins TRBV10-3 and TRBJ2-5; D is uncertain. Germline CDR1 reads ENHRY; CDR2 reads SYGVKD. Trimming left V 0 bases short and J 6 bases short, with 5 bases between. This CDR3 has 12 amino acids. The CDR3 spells CAISESWKTQYF. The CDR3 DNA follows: TGTGCCATCAGTGAGTCTTGGAAGACCCAGTACTTC.

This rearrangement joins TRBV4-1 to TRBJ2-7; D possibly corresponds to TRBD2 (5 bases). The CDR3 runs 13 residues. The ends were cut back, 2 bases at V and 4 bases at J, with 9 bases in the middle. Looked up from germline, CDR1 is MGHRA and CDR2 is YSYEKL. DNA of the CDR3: TGCGCCAGCAGCCAAACGGACTTTTACGAGCAGTACTTC. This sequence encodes CASSQTDFYEQYF.

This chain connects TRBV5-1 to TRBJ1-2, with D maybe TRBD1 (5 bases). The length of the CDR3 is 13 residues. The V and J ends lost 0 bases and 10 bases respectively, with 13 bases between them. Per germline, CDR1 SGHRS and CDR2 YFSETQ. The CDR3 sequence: CASSLAGPDVYTF. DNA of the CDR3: TGCGCCAGCAGCTTGGCAGGGCCGGATGTCTACACCTTC.

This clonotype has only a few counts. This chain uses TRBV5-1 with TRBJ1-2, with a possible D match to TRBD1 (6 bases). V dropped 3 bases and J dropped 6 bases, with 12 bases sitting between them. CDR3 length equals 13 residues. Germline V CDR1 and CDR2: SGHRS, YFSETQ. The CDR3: CASSSQGTDGYTF. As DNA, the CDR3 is TGCGCCAGCAGCTCGCAGGGGACCGATGGCTACACCTTC.

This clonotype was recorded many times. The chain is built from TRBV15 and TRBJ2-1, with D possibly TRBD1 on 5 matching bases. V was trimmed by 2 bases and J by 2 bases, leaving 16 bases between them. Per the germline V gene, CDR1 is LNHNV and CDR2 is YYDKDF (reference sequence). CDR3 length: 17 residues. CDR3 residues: CATSRRGMLWAYNEQFF. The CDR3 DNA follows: TGTGCCACCAGCAGAAGGGGTATGCTATGGGCCTACAATGAGCAGTTCTTC.

In nucleotides, the CDR3 is TGTGCCAGCAGTTACTCTGTGGGGACAGAGACCCTCAGCTACGAGCAGTACTTC. Its translation is CASSYSVGTETLSYEQYF. V gene TRBV6-2 or TRBV6-3 combines with J gene TRBJ2-7, with TRBD1 matching over 7 bases. The CDR3 contains 18 residues. V was clipped by 0 bases and J by 3 bases; unmatched bases: 14. Germline-derived CDR1 and CDR2 are MNHEY and SVGEGT.

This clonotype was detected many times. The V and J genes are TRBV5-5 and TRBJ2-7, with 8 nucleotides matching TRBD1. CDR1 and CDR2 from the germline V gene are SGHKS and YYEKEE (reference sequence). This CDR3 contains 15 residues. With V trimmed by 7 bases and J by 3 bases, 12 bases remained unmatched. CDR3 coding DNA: TGTGCCAGCTATACCGGGACAGGACTCTACTACGAGCAGTACTTC. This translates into CASYTGTGLYYEQYF.

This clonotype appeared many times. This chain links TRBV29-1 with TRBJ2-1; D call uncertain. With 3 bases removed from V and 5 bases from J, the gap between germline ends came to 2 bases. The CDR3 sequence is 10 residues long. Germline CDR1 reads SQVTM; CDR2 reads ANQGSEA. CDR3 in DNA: TGCAGCGTTGAGAACAATGAGCAGTTCTTC. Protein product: CSVENNEQFF.

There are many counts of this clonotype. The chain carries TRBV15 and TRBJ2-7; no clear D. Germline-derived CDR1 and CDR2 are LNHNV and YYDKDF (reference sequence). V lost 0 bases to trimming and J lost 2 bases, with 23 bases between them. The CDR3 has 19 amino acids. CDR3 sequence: CATSRDSFNPDEVAYEQYF. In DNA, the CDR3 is TGTGCCACCAGCAGAGATTCTTTCAACCCCGACGAAGTTGCCTACGAGCAGTACTTC.

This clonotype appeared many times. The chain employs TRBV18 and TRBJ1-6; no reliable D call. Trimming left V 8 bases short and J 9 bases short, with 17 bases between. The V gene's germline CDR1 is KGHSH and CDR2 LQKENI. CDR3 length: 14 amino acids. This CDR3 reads CASALGGRGSPLHF. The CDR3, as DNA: TGTGCCAGCGCCTTAGGAGGGCGAGGTTCACCCCTCCACTTT.

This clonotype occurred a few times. The CDR3 region is CSVEGQVGTAKNIQYF. CDR3 bases: TGCAGCGTTGAAGGACAGGTGGGGACGGCCAAAAACATTCAGTACTTC. The chain is built from TRBV29-1 and TRBJ2-4; tentative D call: TRBD1 (6 bases). V lost 1 base and J lost 1, with 14 bases in between. The CDR3 length is 16 residues. CDR1 SQVTM and CDR2 ANQGSEA come from the germline V gene.

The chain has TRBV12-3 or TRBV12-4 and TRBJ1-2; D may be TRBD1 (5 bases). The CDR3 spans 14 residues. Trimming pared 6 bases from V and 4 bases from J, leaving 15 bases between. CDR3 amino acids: CASRPGTRAYGYTF. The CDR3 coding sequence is TGTGCCAGCAGGCCCGGGACCAGGGCCTATGGCTACACCTTC.

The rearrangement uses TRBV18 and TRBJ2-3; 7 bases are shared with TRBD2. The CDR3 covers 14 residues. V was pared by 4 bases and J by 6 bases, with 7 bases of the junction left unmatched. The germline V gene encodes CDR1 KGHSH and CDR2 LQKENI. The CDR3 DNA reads TGTGCCAGCTCACGAAGCGGGGTCGTGGATACGCAGTATTTT. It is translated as CASSRSGVVDTQYF.

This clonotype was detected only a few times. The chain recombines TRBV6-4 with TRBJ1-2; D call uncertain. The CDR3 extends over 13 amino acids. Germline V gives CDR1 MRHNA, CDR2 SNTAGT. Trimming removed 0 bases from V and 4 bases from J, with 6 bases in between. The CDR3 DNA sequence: TGTGCCAGCAGTGACTCGCCAGGCTATGGCTACACCTTC. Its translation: CASSDSPGYGYTF.

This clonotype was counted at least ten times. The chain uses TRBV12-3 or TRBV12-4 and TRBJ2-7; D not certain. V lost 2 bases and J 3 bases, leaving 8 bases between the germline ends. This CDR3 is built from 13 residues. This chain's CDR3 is CASSLLHSYEQYF. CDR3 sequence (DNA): TGTGCCAGCAGTTTACTACATAGCTACGAGCAGTACTTC.

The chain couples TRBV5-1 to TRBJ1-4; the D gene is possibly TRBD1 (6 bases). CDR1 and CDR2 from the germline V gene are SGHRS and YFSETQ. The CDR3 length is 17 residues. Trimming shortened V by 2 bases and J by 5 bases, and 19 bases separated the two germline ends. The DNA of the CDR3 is TGCGCCAGCAGCTTTCTATCCCGCCAGGGGAGAAATGAAAAACTGTTTTTT. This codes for CASSFLSRQGRNEKLFF.

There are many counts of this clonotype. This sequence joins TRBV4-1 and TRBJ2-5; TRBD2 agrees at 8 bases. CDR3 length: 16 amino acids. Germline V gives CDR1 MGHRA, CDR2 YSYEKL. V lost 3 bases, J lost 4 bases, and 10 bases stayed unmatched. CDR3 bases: TGCGCCAGCAGCCATGATGAGGCGGGGGGAGGAGAGACCCAGTACTTC. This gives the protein CASSHDEAGGGETQYF.

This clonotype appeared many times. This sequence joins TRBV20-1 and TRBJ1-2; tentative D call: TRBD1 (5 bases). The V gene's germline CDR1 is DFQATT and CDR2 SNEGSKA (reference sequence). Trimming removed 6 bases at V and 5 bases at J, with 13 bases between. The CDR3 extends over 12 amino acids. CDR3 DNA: TGCAGTGCAGATGCCAGGGCTTATGGCTACACCTTC. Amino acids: CSADARAYGYTF.

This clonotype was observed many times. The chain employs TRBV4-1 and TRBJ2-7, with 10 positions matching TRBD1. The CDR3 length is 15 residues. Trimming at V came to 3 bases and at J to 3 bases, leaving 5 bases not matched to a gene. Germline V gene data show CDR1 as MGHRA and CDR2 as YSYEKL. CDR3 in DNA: TGCGCCAGCAGCCATATCGGGACAGGGGACTACGAGCAGTACTTC. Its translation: CASSHIGTGDYEQYF.

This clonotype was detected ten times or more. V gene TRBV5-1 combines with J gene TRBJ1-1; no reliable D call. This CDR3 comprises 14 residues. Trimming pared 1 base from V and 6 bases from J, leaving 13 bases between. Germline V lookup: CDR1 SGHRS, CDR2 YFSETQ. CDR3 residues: CASSLNSLDPEAFF. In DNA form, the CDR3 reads TGCGCCAGCAGCTTGAATAGTTTGGACCCTGAAGCTTTCTTT.

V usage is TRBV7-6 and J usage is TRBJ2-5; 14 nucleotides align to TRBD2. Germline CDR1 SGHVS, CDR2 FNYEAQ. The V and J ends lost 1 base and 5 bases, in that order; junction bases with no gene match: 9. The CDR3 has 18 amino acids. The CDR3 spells CASSLVLGLAGAAETQYF. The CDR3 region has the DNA TGTGCCAGCAGCTTAGTGTTGGGACTAGCGGGAGCCGCTGAGACCCAGTACTTC. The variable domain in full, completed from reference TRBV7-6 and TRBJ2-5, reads GAGVSQSPRYKVTKRGQDVALRCDPISGHVSLYWYRQALGQGPEFLTYFNYEAQQDKSGLPNDRFSAERPEGSISTLTIQRTEQRDSAMYRCASSLVLGLAGAAETQYFGPGTRLLVL.

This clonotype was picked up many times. Here the CDR3 DNA reads TGCAGCGTTGAACTAGCTAGGGAGGAAGAGACCCAGTACTTC. The encoded protein is CSVELAREEETQYF. The chain joins TRBV29-1 to TRBJ2-5, with a possible D match to TRBD2 (6 bases). The germline V gene has CDR1 SQVTM and CDR2 ANQGSEA. Deletions cut 2 bases from V and 3 bases from J, with 13 bases between. This CDR3 has 14 residues.

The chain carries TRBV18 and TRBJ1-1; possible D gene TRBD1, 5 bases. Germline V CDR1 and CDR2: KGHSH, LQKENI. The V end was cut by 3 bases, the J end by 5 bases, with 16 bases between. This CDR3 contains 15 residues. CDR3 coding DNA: TGTGCCAGCTCACCCCGGGACGGGTCTTATACTGAAGCTTTCTTT. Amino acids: CASSPRDGSYTEAFF.

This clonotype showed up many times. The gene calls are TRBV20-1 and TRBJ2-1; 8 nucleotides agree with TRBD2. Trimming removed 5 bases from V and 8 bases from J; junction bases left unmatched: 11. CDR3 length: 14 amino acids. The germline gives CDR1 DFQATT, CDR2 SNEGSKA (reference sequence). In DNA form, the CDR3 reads TGCAGTGCTTCTACTAGCGGTTCCGGGTATGAGCAGTTCTTC. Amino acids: CSASTSGSGYEQFF.